Following are 30 T cell receptor beta chains from one sample sequenced in a study of response to subunit inactivated influenza vaccine. TCRdb recomputed calls from the RT-PCR reads with MiXCR, one row per CDR3 protein. Of more than 400,000 distinct CDR3 sequences in the sample, under 8.5% are singletons; the top ten hold about an eighth. This material consisted of PBMCs from blood, taken roughly 24 months after vaccination. The receptors were sampled from a man between 45 and 75 years old who received an inactivated influenza vaccine.

J is TRBJ2-7 and V is TRBV6-2 or TRBV6-3; TRBD1 aligns across 8 bases. CDR1 MNHEY and CDR2 SVGEGT come from the germline V gene. The CDR3 loop spans 16 amino acids. After removal of 5 bases from V and 0 bases from J, the junction contained 9 bases not matched to a gene. The CDR3 region has the DNA TGTGCCAGCAGTAACCCAGACAGGGGATTCTCCTACGAGCAGTACTTC. Amino acids: CASSNPDRGFSYEQYF.

At least ten counts were recorded for this clonotype. This sequence joins TRBV27 and TRBJ2-7; the D is unclear. Germline V lookup: CDR1 MNHEY, CDR2 SMNVEV (reference sequence). The germline V and J ends were trimmed by 5 bases and 2 bases, with 19 bases remaining between them. The CDR3 has 16 amino acids. Here the CDR3 reads CASSQDVVFQTYEQYF. The CDR3, as DNA: TGTGCCAGCAGTCAAGATGTGGTCTTCCAGACCTACGAGCAGTACTTC.

This clonotype came up many times. The rearrangement links TRBV7-3 to TRBJ2-2, with D perhaps given as TRBD1 or TRBD2 (5 bases each). Germline CDR1 and CDR2: SGHTA and FQGTGA. V dropped 6 bases and J dropped 0 bases, with 11 bases sitting between them. The CDR3 runs 15 residues. CDR3 coding DNA: TGTGCCAGCAGGAGGGGTAGCCCGAACACCGGGGAGCTGTTTTTT. This codes for CASRRGSPNTGELFF.

This clonotype has ten or more counts. The chain combines TRBV11-1 with TRBJ2-2; TRBD2 matches at 13 bases. The V segment lost 5 bases and the J segment 0 bases; nucleotides outside the gene matches: 6. The CDR3 spans 18 residues. The germline V gene encodes CDR1 SGHAT and CDR2 FQDESV (reference sequence). The CDR3 DNA reads TGTGCCAGCAGCCCGGGACTAGCGGGGACTTCGAACACCGGGGAGCTGTTTTTT. It specifies CASSPGLAGTSNTGELFF.

At least ten counts were recorded for this clonotype. The chain combines TRBV6-5 with TRBJ2-1; perhaps TRBD2 as D (5 bases). The CDR3 totals 15 residues. Germline V CDR1 and CDR2: MNHEY, SVGAGI. V was pared by 0 bases and J by 6 bases, with 12 bases between. Here the CDR3 reads CASSYSRRIGNEQFF. In nucleotides, the CDR3 is TGTGCCAGCAGTTACTCGAGGAGGATAGGCAATGAGCAGTTCTTC.

This clonotype has at least ten counts. The chain recombines TRBV20-1 with TRBJ2-5; no firm D call. The CDR3 loop spans 12 amino acids. Trimming pared 1 base from V and 5 bases from J, leaving 8 bases between. Germline CDR1 is DFQATT and CDR2 is SNEGSKA (reference sequence). CDR3 sequence: CSARVGWETQYF. CDR3 sequence (DNA): TGCAGTGCTAGAGTTGGATGGGAGACCCAGTACTTC.

There are a few counts of this clonotype. The rearrangement uses TRBV4-2 and TRBJ2-2; no firm D call. Trimming removed 0 bases at V and 3 bases at J, with 5 bases between. CDR1 and CDR2 from the germline V gene are LGHNA and YNFKEQ. There are 14 residues in the CDR3. For the CDR3, the DNA is TGTGCCAGCAGCCAAGATGGGGACACCGGGGAGCTGTTTTTT. Amino acid sequence: CASSQDGDTGELFF.

This clonotype was counted ten times or more. CDR3: CASSLVRGSNYEQYF. The DNA of the CDR3 is TGCGCCAGCAGCTTGGTCAGGGGGAGTAATTACGAGCAGTACTTC. The V call is TRBV5-1, the J call TRBJ2-7; TRBD1 agrees at 7 bases. V trimming: 0 bases; J trimming: 4 bases; junction bases outside the gene matches: 7. Looked up from germline, CDR1 is SGHRS and CDR2 is YFSETQ. CDR3 size: 15 residues.

This clonotype was observed a handful of times. The V call is TRBV11-1, the J call TRBJ2-2; 15 bases are shared with TRBD2. V gave up 5 bases and J gave up 5 bases; unmatched junction bases: 12. The V gene's germline CDR1 is SGHAT and CDR2 FQDESV (reference sequence). The CDR3 contains 19 residues. The chain's CDR3 is CASSPAPGLAGGRTGELFF. The CDR3 region has the DNA TGTGCCAGCAGCCCCGCCCCGGGACTAGCGGGAGGAAGGACCGGGGAGCTGTTTTTT. Complete variable domain (other parts from reference TRBV11-1 and TRBJ2-2): EAEVAQSPRYKITEKSQAVAFWCDPISGHATLYWYRQILGQGPELLVQFQDESVVDDSQLPKDRFSAERLKGVDSTLKIQPAELGDSAMYLCASSPAPGLAGGRTGELFFGEGSRLTVL.

In this sample, this clonotype turned up many times. A much larger clone lies a single base off, so this may be a read error. CDR3 DNA sequence: TGCGCCAGCAGCTTGCACCAAGAGACCCAGTACTTC. Translated, it gives CASSLHQETQYF. This rearrangement joins TRBV5-1 to TRBJ2-5; no clear D gene. This CDR3 has 12 residues. The germline gives CDR1 SGHRS, CDR2 YFSETQ. V lost 1 base to trimming and J lost 0 bases, with 1 base between them.

This clonotype was picked up a small number of times. One junction end does not reproduce the germline sequence, and a read error may be involved. The V call is TRBV12-3 or TRBV12-4, the J call TRBJ2-2; 8 nucleotides line up with TRBD2. This CDR3 has 18 amino acids. The chain's CDR3 is CASSLERRLARWTGEPFF. In nucleotides, the CDR3 is TGTGCCAGCAGTTTAGAGCGAAGACTAGCGAGATGGACCGGGGAGCCGTTTTTT.

The chain carries TRBV20-1 and TRBJ2-7; the match to TRBD2 covers 11 bases. Germline CDR1 and CDR2: DFQATT and SNEGSKA (reference sequence). The V segment lost 3 bases and the J segment 4 bases; nucleotides outside the gene matches: 5. The CDR3 totals 14 residues. CDR3 region: CSARSGTSGYEQYF. CDR3 nucleotide sequence: TGCAGTGCTAGGTCCGGGACTAGCGGATACGAGCAGTACTTC.

The chain has TRBV7-3 and TRBJ2-7; perhaps TRBD1 as D (6 bases). CDR3 length: 15 amino acids. Germline loops: CDR1 SGHTA, CDR2 FQGTGA. V lost 10 bases to trimming and J lost 2 bases, with 21 bases between them. The CDR3, as DNA: TGTGCCAACCCACCAAGGACAGACTCTACCTACGAGCAGTACTTC. It codes for CANPPRTDSTYEQYF.

This clonotype was seen a handful of times. The chain is built from TRBV13 and TRBJ2-7; D is unresolved. Trimming cost V 8 bases and J 1 base, with 24 bases left between them. There are 17 residues in the CDR3. Germline V gene sequence: CDR1 PRHDT, CDR2 FYEKMQ (reference sequence). The CDR3 nucleotides are TGTGCCAGCGAGGATTCTCGACTTGACGCAAATTCCTACGAGCAGTACTTC. Its protein is CASEDSRLDANSYEQYF.

This clonotype was found a few times. V and J are TRBV7-6 and TRBJ1-6; tentatively, D is TRBD1 (6 bases). Germline values: CDR1 SGHVS, CDR2 FNYEAQ. This CDR3 is built from 14 residues. V shed 2 bases and J shed 6 bases, with 8 bases lying between them. CDR3 sequence reads: CASSLNRVNSPLHF. For the CDR3, the DNA is TGTGCCAGCAGCTTAAACAGGGTTAATTCACCCCTCCACTTT.

In its sample, this clonotype was seen a few times. This sequence joins TRBV29-1 and TRBJ2-3, with D maybe TRBD2 (6 bases). Germline V CDR1 and CDR2: SQVTM, ANQGSEA. The CDR3 loop spans 12 amino acids. V lost 7 bases and J 6 bases, leaving 14 bases between the germline ends. The CDR3 is CSGSPAGDTQYF. DNA of the CDR3: TGCAGCGGATCTCCGGCGGGGGATACGCAGTATTTT.

This chain joins TRBV20-1 and TRBJ1-5, with a tentative D call TRBD1 (6 bases). Trimming took off 3 bases at V and 7 bases at J, with 28 bases between the two ends. From germline, CDR1 is DFQATT and CDR2 SNEGSKA (reference sequence). This CDR3 comprises 18 residues. CDR3 sequence reads: CSASRGTAASNHRQPQHF. CDR3 DNA: TGCAGTGCTAGCAGGGGAACCGCGGCCTCCAACCACCGGCAGCCCCAGCATTTT.

This clonotype was counted only a few times. The chain joins TRBV20-1 to TRBJ2-3; 7 nucleotides align to TRBD1. V was clipped by 2 bases and J by 5 bases; unmatched bases: 4. Germline CDR1 is DFQATT and CDR2 is SNEGSKA (reference sequence). The CDR3 totals 13 residues. The CDR3 reads CSARKGAVDTQYF. The CDR3 bases are TGCAGTGCTAGAAAGGGGGCGGTAGATACGCAGTATTTT.

In its sample, this clonotype was seen many times. This CDR3 reads CSVFEGYGYTF. CDR3 in DNA: TGCAGCGTTTTCGAGGGGTATGGCTACACCTTC. The chain links TRBV29-1 to TRBJ1-2; possibly TRBD1 for D (5 bases). CDR3 length equals 11 residues. In germline, CDR1 is SQVTM, CDR2 ANQGSEA. Trimming cost V 5 bases and J 5 bases, with 9 bases left between them. Looking up the rest from reference TRBV29-1 and TRBJ1-2 gives the full variable domain: SAVISQKPSRDICQRGTSLTIQCQVDSQVTMMFWYRQQPGQSLTLIATANQGSEATYESGFVIDKFPISRPNLTFSTLTVSNMSPEDSSIYLCSVFEGYGYTFGSGTRLTVV.

This clonotype was counted a few times. The chain employs TRBV21-1 and TRBJ2-7; the table's D gene call, TRBD1, was not cross checked with the DNA. TRBV21-1 is a pseudogene locus. There are 14 residues in the CDR3. The CDR3 DNA reads TGTGCCAGCAGCGGGGTAGGGACGCGCTACGAGCAGTACTTC. Translation gives CASSGVGTRYEQYF.

This clonotype was seen only a few times. The rearrangement joins TRBV6-1 to TRBJ2-7, with D uncertain. The V end was cut by 6 bases, the J end by 6 bases, with 15 bases between. In germline, CDR1 is MNHNS, CDR2 SASEGT. This CDR3 is built from 13 residues. CDR3 protein: CASSPDQFGEQYF. The CDR3 DNA reads TGTGCCAGCAGCCCCGACCAGTTCGGCGAGCAGTACTTC.

This clonotype has ten or more counts. V and J are TRBV6-1 and TRBJ2-1; 11 positions match TRBD2. The V and J ends lost 6 bases and 7 bases, in that order; junction bases with no gene match: 8. This CDR3 contains 15 residues. The germline V gene has CDR1 MNHNS and CDR2 SASEGT. The CDR3 DNA sequence: TGTGCCAGCAGCTCTCTAGCGGGAGGTGGAAATGAGCAGTTCTTC. Its translation is CASSSLAGGGNEQFF.

In this sample, this clonotype turned up many times. The chain joins TRBV10-3 to TRBJ2-7; D is undetermined. Per germline, CDR1 ENHRY and CDR2 SYGVKD. CDR3 size: 11 residues. Trimming removed 5 bases from V and 10 bases from J, with 12 bases in between. The CDR3 here is CAISRSALQYF. CDR3 in DNA: TGTGCCATCAGTAGGTCCGCTCTTCAGTACTTC.

The chain joins TRBV4-2 to TRBJ2-1; 9 bases map to TRBD2. The germline CDR1 and CDR2 sequences are LGHNA and YNFKEQ. V lost 5 bases to trimming and J lost 4 bases; unmatched junction nucleotides: 9. The CDR3 loop spans 16 amino acids. The CDR3 sequence is CASSGGLAGDYNEQFF. The CDR3 nucleotides read TGTGCCAGCAGCGGGGGGTTAGCGGGAGATTACAATGAGCAGTTCTTC.

CDR3 amino acids: CAWSAYRNTEAFF. The CDR3 DNA follows: TGTGCCTGGAGTGCATACAGAAACACTGAAGCTTTCTTT. The chain carries TRBV30 and TRBJ1-1; no definite D call. CDR1 and CDR2 (germline): GTSNPN, SVGIG (reference sequence). The length of the CDR3 is 13 residues. V dropped 1 base and J dropped 2 bases, with 8 bases sitting between them.

There are a few counts of this clonotype. The gene calls are TRBV6-2 or TRBV6-3 and TRBJ1-5, with D unresolved. The CDR3 loop spans 12 amino acids. Deletions cut 7 bases from V and 0 bases from J, with 4 bases between. Looked up from germline, CDR1 is MNHEY and CDR2 is SVGEGT. CDR3 loop: CASKDSNQPQHF. The CDR3 bases are TGTGCCAGCAAGGATAGCAATCAGCCCCAGCATTTT.

This chain uses TRBV28 with TRBJ2-5; D could derive from TRBD1 or TRBD2 (6 bases each). V was shortened by 2 bases and J by 6 bases, with 16 bases between the two germline ends. Germline V gene sequence: CDR1 MDHEN, CDR2 SYDVKM. CDR3 length: 15 amino acids. This chain's CDR3 is CASSLGGQGIKTQYF. CDR3 DNA sequence: TGTGCCAGCAGTTTAGGAGGGCAGGGGATAAAGACCCAGTACTTC. Using reference TRBV28 and TRBJ2-5 for the parts outside the CDR3, the full variable domain is DVKVTQSSRYLVKRTGEKVFLECVQDMDHENMFWYRQDPGLGLRLIYFSYDVKMKEKGDIPEGYSVSREKKERFSLILESASTNQTSMYLCASSLGGQGIKTQYFGPGTRLLVL.

This clonotype was counted at least ten times. The genes are TRBV6-5 and TRBJ1-6; unclear D gene. The CDR3 totals 12 residues. Trimming took off 1 base at V and 10 bases at J, with 5 bases between the two ends. Germline CDR1 and CDR2: MNHEY and SVGAGI. The CDR3 DNA sequence: TGTGCCAGCAGTTACTTGGGGTCACCCCTCCACTTT. It yields the protein CASSYLGSPLHF.

This clonotype showed up just a few times. The V call is TRBV7-9, the J call TRBJ1-2, with D maybe TRBD1 (5 bases). V shed 5 bases and J shed 1 base, with 11 bases lying between them. The germline gives CDR1 SEHNR, CDR2 FQNEAQ (reference sequence). The CDR3 loop spans 14 amino acids. For the CDR3, the DNA is TGTGCCAGCAGCCGTTCGACAGATAACTATGGCTACACCTTC. This codes for CASSRSTDNYGYTF.

The CDR3 DNA sequence: TGCGCCAGCAGCTTGGCCGTACAGGATACGCAGTATTTT. This sequence encodes CASSLAVQDTQYF. V is TRBV5-1 and J is TRBJ2-3; D is ambiguous. Germline CDR1 reads SGHRS; CDR2 reads YFSETQ. The CDR3 consists of 13 residues. V dropped 0 bases and J dropped 6 bases, with 8 bases sitting between them.